This T cell receptor beta chain was recorded in a study of immune evolution from preneoplasia to lung adenocarcinoma. This CDR3 comprises 13 residues. CDR1 and CDR2 (germline): MNHEY, SVGAGI. V was trimmed by 5 bases and J by 0 bases, leaving 7 bases between them. Measured with immunoSEQ multiplex PCR; TCRdb has only the in-frame clones, and not every one. The data contain 8,000 to 10,000 clones, 70% to 85% of them singletons. The sample consisted of FFPE lung adenocarcinoma in situ tissue. This TCR was sampled from a person aged 55-79 years with lung adenocarcinoma. The chain is built from TRBV6-5 and TRBJ1-1, with a tentative D call TRBD1 (5 bases). CDR3 nucleotides: TGTGCCAGCAGTCCGACAGTGAACACTGAAGCTTTCTTT. It specifies CASSPTVNTEAFF.